Following are 3 T cell receptor beta chains from one sample sequenced in a study of breast tumors, draining lymph nodes, adjacent tissues. Using its own MiXCR run on the multiplex PCR reads, TCRdb lists one record per CDR3 protein. The table shows 75,000 to 100,000 distinct CDR3 sequences, with roughly a fifth occurring only once. The lymph nodes were axillary draining lymph nodes from breast cancer patients. Sequenced input: axillary lymph node tissue. These receptors all come from a female donor with breast cancer. Some clones in this sample may be carry-over from other donors' samples.

Many counts were recorded for this clonotype. V gene TRBV5-1 combines with J gene TRBJ2-1; D is ambiguous. Trimming left V 1 base short and J 2 bases short, with 13 bases between. Per germline, CDR1 SGHRS and CDR2 YFSETQ. The CDR3 runs to 16 residues. CDR3 amino acids: CASSLIGRITYNEQFF. The CDR3, as DNA: TGCGCCAGCAGCTTGATCGGACGGATTACCTACAATGAGCAGTTCTTC.

This clonotype was observed a handful of times. The gene calls are TRBV19 and TRBJ1-3; no definite D call. V lost 1 base and J 0 bases, leaving 10 bases between the germline ends. The germline CDR1 and CDR2 sequences are LNHDA and SQIVND (reference sequence). There are 16 residues in the CDR3. CDR3 sequence: CASSIAVRDSGNTIYF. CDR3 nucleotides: TGTGCCAGTAGTATAGCGGTACGGGACTCTGGAAACACCATATATTTT.

This clonotype was recorded many times. This chain links TRBV9 with TRBJ2-3, with TRBD1 matching 8 bases. Germline V lookup: CDR1 SGDLS, CDR2 YYNGEE. After removal of 0 bases from V and 2 bases from J, the junction contained 5 bases not matched to a gene. This CDR3 is 16 amino acids long. Written as DNA, the CDR3 is TGTGCCAGCAGCGTAGCGAGGGACAGGTTCACAGATACGCAGTATTTT. Translated, it gives CASSVARDRFTDTQYF.